This TCR beta chain was identified in a study of T-cell memory formation after mild COVID-19. This CDR3 is 17 amino acids long. Trimming took 3 bases from V and 1 from J; bases not matched to a gene: 9. Germline lookup yields CDR1 SGHRS and CDR2 YFSETQ. Study-wide results and caveats: CD8+ contracting clones occupied EMRA, while CD4+ ones occupied mainly CM and EM. What remained unconfirmed was the SARS-CoV-2 specificity of second-wave clones peaking on day 37.

Each CDR3 protein is one row after TCRdb ran MiXCR on the 5' RACE reads. The sample shows about 180,000 distinct CDR3 sequences, 16% of them seen only once. This clonotype was seen a handful of times. Its antigen is currently unknown. Sequenced sample: PBMCs or a T cell subset sorted from them (not recorded which). This chain links TRBV5-1 with TRBJ2-1; 8 positions agree with TRBD2. This sequence originates from an adult woman who had mild COVID-19 (a few samples of this study predate the infection). Cell type and time point are not known. CDR3 sequence (DNA): TGCGCCAGCAGCTCGTCGGGAGGGCTGGTTTCCTACAATGAGCAGTTCTTC. It encodes CASSSSGGLVSYNEQFF.